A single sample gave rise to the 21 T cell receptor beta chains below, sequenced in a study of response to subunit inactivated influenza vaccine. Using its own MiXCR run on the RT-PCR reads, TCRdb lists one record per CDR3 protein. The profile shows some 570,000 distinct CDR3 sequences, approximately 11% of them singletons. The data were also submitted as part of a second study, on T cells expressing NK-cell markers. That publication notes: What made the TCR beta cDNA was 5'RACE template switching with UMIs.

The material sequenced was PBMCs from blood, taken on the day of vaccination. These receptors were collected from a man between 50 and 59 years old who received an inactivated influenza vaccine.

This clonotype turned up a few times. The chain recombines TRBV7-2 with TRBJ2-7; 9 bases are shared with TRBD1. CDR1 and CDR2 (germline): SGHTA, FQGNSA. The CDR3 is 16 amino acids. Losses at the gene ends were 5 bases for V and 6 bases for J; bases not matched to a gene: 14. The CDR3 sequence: CASSAGTGYFTGEQYF. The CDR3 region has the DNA TGTGCCAGCAGCGCTGGGACAGGGTATTTCACGGGCGAGCAGTACTTC. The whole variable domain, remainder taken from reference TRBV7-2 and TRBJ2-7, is GAGVSQSPSNKVTEKGKDVELRCDPISGHTALYWYRQSLGQGLEFLIYFQGNSAPDKSGLPSDRFSAERTGGSVSTLTIQRTQQEDSAVYLCASSAGTGYFTGEQYFGPGTRLTVT.

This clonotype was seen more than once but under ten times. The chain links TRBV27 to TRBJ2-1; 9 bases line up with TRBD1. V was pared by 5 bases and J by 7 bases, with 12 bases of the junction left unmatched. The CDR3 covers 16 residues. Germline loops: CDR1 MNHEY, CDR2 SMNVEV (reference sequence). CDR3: CASSPPPGQGVNEQFF. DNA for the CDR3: TGTGCCAGCAGTCCCCCCCCGGGACAGGGCGTTAATGAGCAGTTCTTC.

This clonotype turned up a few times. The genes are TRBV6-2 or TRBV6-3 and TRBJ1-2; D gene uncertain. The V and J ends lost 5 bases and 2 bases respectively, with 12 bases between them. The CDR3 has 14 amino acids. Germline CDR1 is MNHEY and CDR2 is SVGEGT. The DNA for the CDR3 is TGTGCCAGCAGTCACGACATGACCAACTATGGCTACACCTTC. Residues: CASSHDMTNYGYTF.

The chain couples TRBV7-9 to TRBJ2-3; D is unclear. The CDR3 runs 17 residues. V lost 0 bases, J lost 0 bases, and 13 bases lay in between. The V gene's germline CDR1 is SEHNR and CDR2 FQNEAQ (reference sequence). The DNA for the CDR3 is TGTGCCAGCAGCTTAGCTAGGTCAGGTCCTAGCACAGATACGCAGTATTTT. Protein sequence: CASSLARSGPSTDTQYF.

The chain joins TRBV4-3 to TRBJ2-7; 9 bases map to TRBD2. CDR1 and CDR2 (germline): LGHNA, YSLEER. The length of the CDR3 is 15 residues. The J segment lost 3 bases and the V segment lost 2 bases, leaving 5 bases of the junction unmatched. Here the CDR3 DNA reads TGCGCCAGCAGCCAAAGACTAGCGGCAGACTACGAGCAGTACTTC. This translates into CASSQRLAADYEQYF.

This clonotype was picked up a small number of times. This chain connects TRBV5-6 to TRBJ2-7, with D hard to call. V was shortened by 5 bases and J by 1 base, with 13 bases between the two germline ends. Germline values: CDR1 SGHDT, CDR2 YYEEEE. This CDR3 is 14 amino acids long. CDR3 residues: CASSRNPTSYEQYF. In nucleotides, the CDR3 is TGTGCCAGCAGTAGAAATCCGACATCCTACGAGCAGTACTTC.

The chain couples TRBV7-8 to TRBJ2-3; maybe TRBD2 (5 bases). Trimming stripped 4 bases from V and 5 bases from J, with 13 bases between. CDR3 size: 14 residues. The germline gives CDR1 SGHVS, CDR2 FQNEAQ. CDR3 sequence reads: CASSYRTAQDTQYF. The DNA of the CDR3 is TGTGCCAGCAGCTACCGGACTGCACAAGATACGCAGTATTTT.

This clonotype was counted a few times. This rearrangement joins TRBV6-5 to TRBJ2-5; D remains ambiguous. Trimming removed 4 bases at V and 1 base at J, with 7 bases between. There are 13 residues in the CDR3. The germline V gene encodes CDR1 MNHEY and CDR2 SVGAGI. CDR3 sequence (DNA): TGTGCCAGCAGTTTCAGGAGCCAAGAGACCCAGTACTTC. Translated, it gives CASSFRSQETQYF.

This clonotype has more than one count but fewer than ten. The DNA for the CDR3 is TGTGCCACCAGTGATGAAGCCACTAGCGGGCCCTACAATGAGCAGTTCTTC. Translating gives CATSDEATSGPYNEQFF. The genes are TRBV24-1 and TRBJ2-1; 9 bases align to TRBD2. The V gene's germline CDR1 is KGHDR and CDR2 SFDVKD. The J segment lost 2 bases and the V segment lost 3 bases, leaving 7 bases of the junction unmatched. The CDR3 covers 17 residues.

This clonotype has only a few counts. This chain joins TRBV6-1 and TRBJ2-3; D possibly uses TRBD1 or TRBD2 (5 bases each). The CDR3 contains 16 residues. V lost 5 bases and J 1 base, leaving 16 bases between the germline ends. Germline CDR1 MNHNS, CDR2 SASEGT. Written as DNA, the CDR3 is TGTGCCAGCAGTCAAGGGGCAGGACTGCGCACAGATACGCAGTATTTT. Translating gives CASSQGAGLRTDTQYF.

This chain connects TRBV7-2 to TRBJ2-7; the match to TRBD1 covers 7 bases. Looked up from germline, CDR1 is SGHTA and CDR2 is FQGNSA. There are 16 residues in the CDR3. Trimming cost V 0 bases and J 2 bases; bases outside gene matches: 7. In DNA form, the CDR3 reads TGTGCCAGCAGCTTAGCGCTCGGGACAGTCCCCTACGAGCAGTACTTC. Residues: CASSLALGTVPYEQYF.

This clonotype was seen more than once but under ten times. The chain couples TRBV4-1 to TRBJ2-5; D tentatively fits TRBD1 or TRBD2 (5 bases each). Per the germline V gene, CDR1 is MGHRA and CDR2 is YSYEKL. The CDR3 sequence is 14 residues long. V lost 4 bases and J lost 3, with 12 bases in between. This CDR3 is CASSPGPTKETQYF. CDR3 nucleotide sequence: TGCGCCAGCAGCCCGGGACCGACTAAAGAGACCCAGTACTTC.

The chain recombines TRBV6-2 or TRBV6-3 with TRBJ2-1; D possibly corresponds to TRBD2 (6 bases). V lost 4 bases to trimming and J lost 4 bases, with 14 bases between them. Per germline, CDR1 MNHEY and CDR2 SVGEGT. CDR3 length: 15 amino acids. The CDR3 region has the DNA TGTGCCAGCAGTTCCGGGACTCCCGTTTACAATGAGCAGTTCTTC. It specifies CASSSGTPVYNEQFF.

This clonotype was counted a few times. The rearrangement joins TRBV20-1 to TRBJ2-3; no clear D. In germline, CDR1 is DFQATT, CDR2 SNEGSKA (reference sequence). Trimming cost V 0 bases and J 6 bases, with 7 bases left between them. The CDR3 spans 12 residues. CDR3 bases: TGCAGTGCTAGAGAGTGGTCCGATACGCAGTATTTT. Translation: CSAREWSDTQYF.

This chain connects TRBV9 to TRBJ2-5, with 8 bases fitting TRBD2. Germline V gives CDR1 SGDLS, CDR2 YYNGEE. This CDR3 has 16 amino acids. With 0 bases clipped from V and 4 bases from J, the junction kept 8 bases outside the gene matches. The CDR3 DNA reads TGTGCCAGCAGCGTAGCTGGGCTAGCGGGTTTAGAGACCCAGTACTTC. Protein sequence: CASSVAGLAGLETQYF.

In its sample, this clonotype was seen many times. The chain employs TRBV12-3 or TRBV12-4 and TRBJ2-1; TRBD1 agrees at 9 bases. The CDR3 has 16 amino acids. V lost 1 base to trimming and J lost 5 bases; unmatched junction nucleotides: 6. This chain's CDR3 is CASSLVSGTGNNEQFF. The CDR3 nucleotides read TGTGCCAGCAGTTTAGTTTCCGGGACAGGGAACAATGAGCAGTTCTTC.

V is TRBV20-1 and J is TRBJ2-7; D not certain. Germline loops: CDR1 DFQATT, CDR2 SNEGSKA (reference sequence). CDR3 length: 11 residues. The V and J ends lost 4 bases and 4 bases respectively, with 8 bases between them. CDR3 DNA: TGCAGTGCTACCGGAGAATACGAGCAGTACTTC. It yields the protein CSATGEYEQYF.

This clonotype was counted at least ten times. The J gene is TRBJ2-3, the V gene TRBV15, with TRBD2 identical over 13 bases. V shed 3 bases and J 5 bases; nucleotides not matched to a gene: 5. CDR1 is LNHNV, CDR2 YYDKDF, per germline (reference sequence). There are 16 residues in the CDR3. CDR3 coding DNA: TGTGCCACCAGCAGTGGACTAGCGGGGGCTCTAGATACGCAGTATTTT. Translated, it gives CATSSGLAGALDTQYF.

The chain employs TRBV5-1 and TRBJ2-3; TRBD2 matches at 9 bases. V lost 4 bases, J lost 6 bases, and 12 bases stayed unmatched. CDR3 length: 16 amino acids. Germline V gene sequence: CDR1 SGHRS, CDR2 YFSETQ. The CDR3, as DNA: TGCGCCAGCAGCCTGACCAGCGGGAGGAGTGGTGATACGCAGTATTTT. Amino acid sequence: CASSLTSGRSGDTQYF.

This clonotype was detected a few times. Written as DNA, the CDR3 is TGTGCCAGCAGCGTATCTGGGGGGCATTCACCCCTCCACTTT. This gives the protein CASSVSGGHSPLHF. The V gene is TRBV9, the J gene TRBJ1-6; D is possibly TRBD1 (6 bases). Germline values: CDR1 SGDLS, CDR2 YYNGEE. The CDR3 length is 14 residues. V was cut by 1 base and J by 8 bases, with 10 bases left in between.

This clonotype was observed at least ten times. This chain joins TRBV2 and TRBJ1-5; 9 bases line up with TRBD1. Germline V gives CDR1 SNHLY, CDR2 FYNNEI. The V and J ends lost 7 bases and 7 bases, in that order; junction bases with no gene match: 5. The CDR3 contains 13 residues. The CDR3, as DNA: TGTGCCAGCAAGGGACAGGGACGACAGCCCCAGCATTTT. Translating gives CASKGQGRQPQHF.